This T cell receptor beta chain came from a study of T cell repertoires in cytomegalovirus infection. Study details: An indication of both CMV infection and matching HLA type came from public TCR beta signatures.

TCRdb ran MiXCR on the reads and lists one entry per CDR3 protein. The table includes around 140,000 distinct CDR3 sequences, roughly 6% detected once. General study points: Individuals carrying CMV plus the relevant HLA were identified by cumulative frequency of public TCR beta families.

Germline assignment: CDR1 MDHEN and CDR2 SYDVKM. The V gene lost 7 bases and the J gene lost 1 base, with 7 bases spanning the gap. The CDR3 is made up of 12 amino acids. This clonotype has ten or more counts. Its matching antigen is unknown. What was sequenced was PBMCs. The TCR comes from a human donor in good health (CMV status not recorded). Some clones in this sample may be carry-over from other donors' samples. The chain links TRBV28 to TRBJ1-1; D remains unclear. The chain's CDR3 is CASIWGNTEAFF. The DNA for the CDR3 is TGTGCCAGCATTTGGGGGAACACTGAAGCTTTCTTT.